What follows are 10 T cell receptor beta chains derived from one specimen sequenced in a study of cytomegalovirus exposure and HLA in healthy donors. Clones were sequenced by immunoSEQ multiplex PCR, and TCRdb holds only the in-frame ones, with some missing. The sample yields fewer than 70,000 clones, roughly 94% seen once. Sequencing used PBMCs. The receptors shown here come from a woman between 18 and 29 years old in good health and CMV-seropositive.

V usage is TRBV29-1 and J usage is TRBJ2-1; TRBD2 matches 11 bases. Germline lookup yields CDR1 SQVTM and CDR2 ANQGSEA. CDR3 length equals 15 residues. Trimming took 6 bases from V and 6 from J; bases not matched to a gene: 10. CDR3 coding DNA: TGCAGCGTCTCCAAACTAGCGGGGGCCTCCAATGAGCAGTTCTTC. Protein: CSVSKLAGASNEQFF.

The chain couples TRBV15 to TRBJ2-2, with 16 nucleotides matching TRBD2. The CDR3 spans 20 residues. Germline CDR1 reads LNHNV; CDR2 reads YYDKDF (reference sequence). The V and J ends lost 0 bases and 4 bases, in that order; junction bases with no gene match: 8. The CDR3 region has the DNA TGTGCCACCAGCAGAGAAGGGGGGACTAGCGGGAGGGCCGGCACCGGGGAGCTGTTTTTT. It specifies CATSREGGTSGRAGTGELFF.

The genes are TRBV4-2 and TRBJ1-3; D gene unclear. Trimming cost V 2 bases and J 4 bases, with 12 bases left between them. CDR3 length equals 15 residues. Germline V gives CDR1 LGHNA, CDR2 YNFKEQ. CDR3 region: CASSQLFGGGNTIYF. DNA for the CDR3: TGTGCCAGCAGCCAACTCTTTGGAGGAGGAAACACCATATATTTT.

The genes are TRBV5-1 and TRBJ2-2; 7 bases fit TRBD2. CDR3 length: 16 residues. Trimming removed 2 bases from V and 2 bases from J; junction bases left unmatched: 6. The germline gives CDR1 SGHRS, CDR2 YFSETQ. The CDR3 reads CASSFRTRANTGELFF. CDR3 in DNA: TGCGCCAGCAGCTTCCGGACTAGAGCAAACACCGGGGAGCTGTTTTTT.

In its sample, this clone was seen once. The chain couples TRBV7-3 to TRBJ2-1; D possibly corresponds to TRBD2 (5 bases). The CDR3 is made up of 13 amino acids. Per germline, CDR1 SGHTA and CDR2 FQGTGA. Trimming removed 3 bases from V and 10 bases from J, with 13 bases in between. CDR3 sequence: CASSLEVTTEQFF. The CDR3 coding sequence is TGTGCCAGCAGCTTGGAGGTTACGACCGAGCAGTTCTTC.

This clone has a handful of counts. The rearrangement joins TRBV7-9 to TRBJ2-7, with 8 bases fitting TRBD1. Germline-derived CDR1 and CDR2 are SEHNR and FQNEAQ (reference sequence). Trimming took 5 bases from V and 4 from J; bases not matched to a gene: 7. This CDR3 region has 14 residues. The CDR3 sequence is CASSAGGLAYEQYF. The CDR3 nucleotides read TGTGCCAGCAGCGCAGGGGGCCTCGCGTACGAGCAGTACTTC.

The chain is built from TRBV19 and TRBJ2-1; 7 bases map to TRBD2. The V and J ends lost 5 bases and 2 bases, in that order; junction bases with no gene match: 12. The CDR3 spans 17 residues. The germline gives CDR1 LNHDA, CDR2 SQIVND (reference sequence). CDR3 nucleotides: TGTGCCAGTAGTTCTGGACTAGGCACATTGACCTACAATGAGCAGTTCTTC. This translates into CASSSGLGTLTYNEQFF. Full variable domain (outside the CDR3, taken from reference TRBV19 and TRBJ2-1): DGGITQSPKYLFRKEGQNVTLSCEQNLNHDAMYWYRQDPGQGLRLIYYSQIVNDFQKGDIAEGYSVSREKKESFPLTVTSAQKNPTAFYLCASSSGLGTLTYNEQFFGPGTRLTVL.

The CDR3 DNA sequence: TGTGCCACCAGCAGAGATGCGGGACAGGGGAATGAAAAACTGTTTTTT. Translation: CATSRDAGQGNEKLFF. The chain has TRBV15 and TRBJ1-4; TRBD1 agrees at 10 bases. The CDR3 length is 16 residues. Germline V lookup: CDR1 LNHNV, CDR2 YYDKDF (reference sequence). The V segment lost 0 bases and the J segment 5 bases; nucleotides outside the gene matches: 3.

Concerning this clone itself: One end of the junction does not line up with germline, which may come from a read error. CDR3 nucleotide sequence: TGTGCCAGCAGGGCAACAGGGAGCACTCAGCCCCAGCATTTT. Translating it yields CASRATGSTQPQHF. This chain links TRBV2 with TRBJ1-5; possible D gene TRBD1, 6 bases. Germline values: CDR1 SNHLY, CDR2 FYNNEI. The CDR3 sequence is 14 residues long. Supplemented by reference TRBV2 and TRBJ1-5, the full variable domain reads EPEVTQTPSHQVTQMGQEVILRCVPISNHLYFYWYRQILGQKVEFLVSFYNNEISEKSEIFDDQFSVERPDGSNFTLKIRSTKLEDSAMYFCASRATGSTQPQHFGDGTRLSIL.

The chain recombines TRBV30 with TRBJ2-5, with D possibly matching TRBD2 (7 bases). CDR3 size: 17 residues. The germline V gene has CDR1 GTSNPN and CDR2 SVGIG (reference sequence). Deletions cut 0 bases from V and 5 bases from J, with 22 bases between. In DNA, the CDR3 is TGTGCCTGGAGTGTACGAGGGGGGGGGCGGCTCCGGGAGACCCAGTACTTC. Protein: CAWSVRGGGRLRETQYF.